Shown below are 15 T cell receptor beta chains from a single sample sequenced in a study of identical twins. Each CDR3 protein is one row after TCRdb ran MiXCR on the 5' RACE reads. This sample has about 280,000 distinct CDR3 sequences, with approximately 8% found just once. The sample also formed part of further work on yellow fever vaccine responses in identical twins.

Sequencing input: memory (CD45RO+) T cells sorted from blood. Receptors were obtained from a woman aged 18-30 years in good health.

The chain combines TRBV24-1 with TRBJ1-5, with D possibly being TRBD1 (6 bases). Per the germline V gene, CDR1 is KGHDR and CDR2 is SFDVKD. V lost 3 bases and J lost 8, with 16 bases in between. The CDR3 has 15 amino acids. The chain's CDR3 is CATSDPGQTGEPQHF. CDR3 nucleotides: TGTGCCACCAGTGATCCTGGACAGACCGGGGAGCCCCAGCATTTT.

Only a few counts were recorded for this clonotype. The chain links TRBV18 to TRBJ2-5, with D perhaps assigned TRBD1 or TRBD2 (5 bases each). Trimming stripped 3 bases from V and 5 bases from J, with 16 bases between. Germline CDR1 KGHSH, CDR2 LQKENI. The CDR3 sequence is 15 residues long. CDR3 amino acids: CASSPVGDPRETQYF. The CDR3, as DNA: TGTGCCAGCTCACCGGTCGGGGACCCGAGGGAGACCCAGTACTTC.

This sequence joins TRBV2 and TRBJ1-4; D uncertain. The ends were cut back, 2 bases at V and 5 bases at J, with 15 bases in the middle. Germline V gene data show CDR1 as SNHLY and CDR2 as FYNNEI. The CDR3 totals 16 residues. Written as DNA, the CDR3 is TGTGCCAGCAGTGAACGTGCGGCAGGTCAGAATGAAAAACTGTTTTTT. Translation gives CASSERAAGQNEKLFF.

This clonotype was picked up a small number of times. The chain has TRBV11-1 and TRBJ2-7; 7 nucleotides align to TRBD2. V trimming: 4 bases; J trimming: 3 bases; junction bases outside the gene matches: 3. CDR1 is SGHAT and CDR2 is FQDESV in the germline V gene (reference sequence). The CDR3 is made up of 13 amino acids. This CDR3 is CASSSAGDYEQYF. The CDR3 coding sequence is TGTGCCAGCAGCTCGGCGGGAGACTACGAGCAGTACTTC.

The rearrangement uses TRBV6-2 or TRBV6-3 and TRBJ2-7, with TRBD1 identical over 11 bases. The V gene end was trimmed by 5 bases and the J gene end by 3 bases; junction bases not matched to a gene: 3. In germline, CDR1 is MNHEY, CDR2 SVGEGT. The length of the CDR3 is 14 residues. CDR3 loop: CASSTGTGGYEQYV. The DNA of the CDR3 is TGTGCCAGCAGTACGGGGACAGGGGGCTACGAGCAGTACGTC.

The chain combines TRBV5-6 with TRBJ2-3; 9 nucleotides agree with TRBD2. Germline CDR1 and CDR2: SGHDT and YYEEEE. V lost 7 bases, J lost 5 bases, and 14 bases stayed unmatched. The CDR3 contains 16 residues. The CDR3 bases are TGTGCCAGCGGCCGGGGGGGCGGGAGGGCCAAAGATACGCAGTATTTT. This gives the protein CASGRGGGRAKDTQYF.

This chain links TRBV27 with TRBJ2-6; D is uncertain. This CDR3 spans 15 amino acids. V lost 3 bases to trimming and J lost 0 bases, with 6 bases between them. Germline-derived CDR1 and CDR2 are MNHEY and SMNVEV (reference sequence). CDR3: CASSFLGSGANVLTF. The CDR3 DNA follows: TGTGCCAGCAGTTTCCTCGGCTCTGGGGCCAACGTCCTGACTTTC.

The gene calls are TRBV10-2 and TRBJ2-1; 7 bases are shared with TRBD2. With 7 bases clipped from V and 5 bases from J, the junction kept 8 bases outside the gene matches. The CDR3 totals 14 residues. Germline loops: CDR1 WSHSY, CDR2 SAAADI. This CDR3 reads CASKLARGNNEQFF. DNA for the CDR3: TGCGCCAGCAAACTAGCGAGGGGAAACAATGAGCAGTTCTTC.

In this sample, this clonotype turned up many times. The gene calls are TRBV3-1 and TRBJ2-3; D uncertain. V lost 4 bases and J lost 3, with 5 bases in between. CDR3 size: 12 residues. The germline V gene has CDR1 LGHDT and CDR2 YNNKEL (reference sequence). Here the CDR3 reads CASSRNTDTQYF. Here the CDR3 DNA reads TGTGCCAGCAGCCGCAATACAGATACGCAGTATTTT.

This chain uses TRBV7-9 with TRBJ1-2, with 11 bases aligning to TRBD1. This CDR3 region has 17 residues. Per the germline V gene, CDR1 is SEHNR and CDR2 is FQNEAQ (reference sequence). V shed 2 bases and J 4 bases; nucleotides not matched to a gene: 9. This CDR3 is CASSLRTGTGGVYGYTF. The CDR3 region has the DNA TGTGCCAGCAGCTTAAGAACCGGGACAGGGGGGGTCTATGGCTACACCTTC. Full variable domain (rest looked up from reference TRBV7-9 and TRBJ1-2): DTGVSQNPRHKITKRGQNVTFRCDPISEHNRLYWYRQTLGQGPEFLTYFQNEAQLEKSRLLSDRFSAERPKGSFSTLEIQRTEQGDSAMYLCASSLRTGTGGVYGYTFGSGTRLTVV.

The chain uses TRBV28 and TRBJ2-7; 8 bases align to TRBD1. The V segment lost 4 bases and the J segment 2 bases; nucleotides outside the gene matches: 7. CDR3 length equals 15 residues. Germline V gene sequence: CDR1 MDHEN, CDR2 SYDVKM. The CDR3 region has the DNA TGTGCCAGCAGTTCTGTGGGGACAGGCGCCTACGAGCAGTACGTC. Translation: CASSSVGTGAYEQYV.

The CDR3 region is CASSQDGGSRTGELFF. CDR3 DNA: TGCGCCAGCAGCCAAGATGGGGGGTCGCGCACCGGGGAGCTGTTTTTT. The chain links TRBV4-1 to TRBJ2-2; possible D gene TRBD2, 6 bases. The CDR3 runs 16 residues. CDR1 is MGHRA and CDR2 is YSYEKL in the germline V gene. Trimming shortened V by 0 bases and J by 4 bases, and 12 bases separated the two germline ends.

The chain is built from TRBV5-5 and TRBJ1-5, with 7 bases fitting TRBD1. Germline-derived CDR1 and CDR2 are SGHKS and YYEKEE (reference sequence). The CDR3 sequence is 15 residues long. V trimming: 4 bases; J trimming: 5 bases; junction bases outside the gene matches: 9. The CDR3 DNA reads TGTGCCAGCAGCAGAAACAGGGGAGTGGATCAGCCCCAGCATTTT. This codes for CASSRNRGVDQPQHF.

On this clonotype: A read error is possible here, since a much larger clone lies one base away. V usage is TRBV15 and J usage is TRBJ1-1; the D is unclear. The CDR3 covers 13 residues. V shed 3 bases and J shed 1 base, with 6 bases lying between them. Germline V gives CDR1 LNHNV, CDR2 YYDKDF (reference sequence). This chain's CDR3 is CATSRTANTEAFF. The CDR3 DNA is TGTGCCACCAGCAGGACGGCGAACACTGAAGCTTTCTTT.

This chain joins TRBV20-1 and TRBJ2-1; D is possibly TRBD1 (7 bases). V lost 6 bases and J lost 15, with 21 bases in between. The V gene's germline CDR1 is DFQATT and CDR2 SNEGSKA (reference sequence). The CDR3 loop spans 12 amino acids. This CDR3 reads CSAVRPGQGGFF. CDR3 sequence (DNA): TGCAGTGCCGTCCGACCCGGTCAGGGGGGGTTCTTC.